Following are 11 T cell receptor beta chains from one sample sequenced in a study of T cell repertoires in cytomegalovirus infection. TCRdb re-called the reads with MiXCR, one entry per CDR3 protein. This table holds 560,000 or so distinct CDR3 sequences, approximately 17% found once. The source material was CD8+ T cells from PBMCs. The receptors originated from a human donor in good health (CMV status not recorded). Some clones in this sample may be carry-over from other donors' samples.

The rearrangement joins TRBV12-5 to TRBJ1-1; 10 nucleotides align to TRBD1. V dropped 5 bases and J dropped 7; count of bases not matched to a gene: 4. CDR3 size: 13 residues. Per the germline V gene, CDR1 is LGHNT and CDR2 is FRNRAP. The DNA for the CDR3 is TGTGCTAGTGGTCCAGGGACAGGGGTTGAAGCTTTCTTT. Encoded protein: CASGPGTGVEAFF. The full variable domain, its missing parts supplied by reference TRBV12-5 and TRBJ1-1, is DARVTQTPRHKVTEMGQEVTMRCQPILGHNTVFWYRQTMMQGLELLAYFRNRAPLDDSGMPKDRFSAEMPDATLATLKIQPSEPRDSAVYFCASGPGTGVEAFFGQGTRLTVV.

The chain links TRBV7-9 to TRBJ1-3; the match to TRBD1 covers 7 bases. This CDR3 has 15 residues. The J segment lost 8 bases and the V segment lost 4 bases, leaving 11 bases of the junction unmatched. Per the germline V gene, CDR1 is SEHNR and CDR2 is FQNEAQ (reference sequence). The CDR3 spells CASSSGQAREYTIYF. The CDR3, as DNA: TGTGCCAGCAGCTCCGGACAGGCCAGAGAGTACACCATATATTTT.

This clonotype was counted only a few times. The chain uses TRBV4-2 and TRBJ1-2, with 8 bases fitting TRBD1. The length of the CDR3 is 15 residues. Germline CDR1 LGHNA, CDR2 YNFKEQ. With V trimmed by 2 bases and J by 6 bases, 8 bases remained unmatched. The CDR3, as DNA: TGTGCCAGCAGCCAACCCGGACAGGGTGGGGATGGCTACACCTTC. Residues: CASSQPGQGGDGYTF.

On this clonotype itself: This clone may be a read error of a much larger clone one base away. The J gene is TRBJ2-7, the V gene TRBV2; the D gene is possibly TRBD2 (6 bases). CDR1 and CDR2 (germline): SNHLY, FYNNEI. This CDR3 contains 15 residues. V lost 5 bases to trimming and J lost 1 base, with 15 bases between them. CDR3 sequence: CASSPRDGRSYEQYF. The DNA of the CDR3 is TGTGCCAGCAGTCCTCGGGACGGGAGATCCTACGAGCAGTACTTC.

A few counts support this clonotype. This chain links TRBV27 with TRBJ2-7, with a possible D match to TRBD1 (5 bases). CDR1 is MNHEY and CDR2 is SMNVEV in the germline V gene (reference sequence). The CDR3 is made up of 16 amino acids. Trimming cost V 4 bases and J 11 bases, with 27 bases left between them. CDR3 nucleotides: TGTGCCAGCAGTTCCCTGAGCTACAGGCCTCCTCTAAAAGAGTACTTC. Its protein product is CASSSLSYRPPLKEYF.

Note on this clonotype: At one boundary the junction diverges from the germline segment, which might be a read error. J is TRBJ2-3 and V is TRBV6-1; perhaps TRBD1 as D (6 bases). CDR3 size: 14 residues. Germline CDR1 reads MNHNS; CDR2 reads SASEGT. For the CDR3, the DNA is TGTGCCAGCAGTAAAGCCAGGGGCGCAGATACGCAGTATTTT. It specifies CASSKARGADTQYF.

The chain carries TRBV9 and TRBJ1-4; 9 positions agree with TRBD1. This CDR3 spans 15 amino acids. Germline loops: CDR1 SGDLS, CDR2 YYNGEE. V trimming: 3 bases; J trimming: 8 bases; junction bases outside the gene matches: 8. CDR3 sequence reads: CASSETGTGREKLFF. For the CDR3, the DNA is TGTGCCAGCAGCGAGACAGGGACAGGGAGGGAAAAACTGTTTTTT.

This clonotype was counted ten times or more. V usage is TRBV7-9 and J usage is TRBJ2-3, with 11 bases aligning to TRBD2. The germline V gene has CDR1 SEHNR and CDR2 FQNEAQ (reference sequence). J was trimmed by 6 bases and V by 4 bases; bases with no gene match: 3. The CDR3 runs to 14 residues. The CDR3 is CASSSSGGIDTQYF. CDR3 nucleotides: TGTGCCAGCAGCTCTAGCGGGGGGATCGATACGCAGTATTTT. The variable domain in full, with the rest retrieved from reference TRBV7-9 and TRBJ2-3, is DTGVSQNPRHKITKRGQNVTFRCDPISEHNRLYWYRQTLGQGPEFLTYFQNEAQLEKSRLLSDRFSAERPKGSFSTLEIQRTEQGDSAMYLCASSSSGGIDTQYFGPGTRLTVL.

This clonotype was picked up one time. The CDR3 DNA follows: TGTTCAAGCAGCTTAGTCGGGTCTGGCTACACCTTC. This sequence encodes CSSSLVGSGYTF. This chain connects TRBV7-3 to TRBJ1-2, with D unresolved. This CDR3 contains 12 residues. Per germline, CDR1 SGHTA and CDR2 FQGTGA.

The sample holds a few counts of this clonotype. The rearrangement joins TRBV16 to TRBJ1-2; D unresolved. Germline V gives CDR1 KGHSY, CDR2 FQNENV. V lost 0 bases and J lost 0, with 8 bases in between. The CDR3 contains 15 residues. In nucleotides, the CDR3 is TGTGCCAGCAGCCAATCCGTGGCAGCTAACTATGGCTACACCTTC. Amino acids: CASSQSVAANYGYTF. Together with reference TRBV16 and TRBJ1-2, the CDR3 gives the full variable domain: GEEVAQTPKHLVRGEGQKAKLYCAPIKGHSYVFWYQQVLKNEFKFLISFQNENVFDETGMPKERFSAKCLPNSPCSLEIQATKLEDSAVYFCASSQSVAANYGYTFGSGTRLTVV.

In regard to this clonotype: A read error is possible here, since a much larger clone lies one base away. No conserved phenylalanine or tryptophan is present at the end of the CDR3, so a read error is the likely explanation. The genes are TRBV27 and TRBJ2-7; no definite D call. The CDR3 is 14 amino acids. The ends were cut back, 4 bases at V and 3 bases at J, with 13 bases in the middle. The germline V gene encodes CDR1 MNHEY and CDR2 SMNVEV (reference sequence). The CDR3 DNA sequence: TGTGCCAGCAGTTCCTCCTGGGCCTACTACGAGCAGTACTAC. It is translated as CASSSSWAYYEQYY.